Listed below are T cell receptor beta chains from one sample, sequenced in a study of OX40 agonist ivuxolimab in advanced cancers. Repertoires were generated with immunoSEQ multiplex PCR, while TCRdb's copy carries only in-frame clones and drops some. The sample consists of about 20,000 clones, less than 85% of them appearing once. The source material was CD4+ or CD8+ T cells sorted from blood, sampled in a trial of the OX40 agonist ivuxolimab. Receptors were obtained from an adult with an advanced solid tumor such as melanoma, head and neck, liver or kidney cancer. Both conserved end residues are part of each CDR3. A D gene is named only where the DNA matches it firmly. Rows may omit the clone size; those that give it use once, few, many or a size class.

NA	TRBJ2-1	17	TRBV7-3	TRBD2	TGTGCCAGCAGCTCCTACGGAGAGCGGGGGGGCCTGGATGAGCAGTTCTTC	CASSSYGERGGLDEQFF
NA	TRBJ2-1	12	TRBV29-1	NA	TGCAGCTCTACCCCCCAGGGTAATGAGCAGTTCTTC	CSSTPQGNEQFF
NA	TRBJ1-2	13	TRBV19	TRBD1	TGTGCCAGTAGTATGGGACAGCACTATGGCTACACCTTC	CASSMGQHYGYTF
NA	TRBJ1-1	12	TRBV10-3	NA	TGTGCCATCCAGACAGGGAACACTGAAGCTTTCTTT	CAIQTGNTEAFF
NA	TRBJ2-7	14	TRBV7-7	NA	TGTGCTAGCAGTATGGGGGACTCGTCCTACGAGCAGTACTTC	CASSMGDSSYEQYF
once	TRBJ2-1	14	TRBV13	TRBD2	TGTGCCAGCAGCTTACGGGGGGGCCACAATGAGCAGTTCTTC	CASSLRGGHNEQFF
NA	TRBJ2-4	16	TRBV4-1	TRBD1	TGCGCCAGCAGACCTAGACAGGGTGAGGCCAAAAACATTCAGTACTTC	CASRPRQGEAKNIQYF
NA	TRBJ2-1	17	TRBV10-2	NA	TGCGCCAGCAGGCCCTGGCGAACTTCCCGCTCCTACAATGAGCAGTTCTTC	CASRPWRTSRSYNEQFF
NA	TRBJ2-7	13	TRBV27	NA	TGTGCCAGCAGTCGAACTAGCTCCTACGAGCAGTACTTC	CASSRTSSYEQYF
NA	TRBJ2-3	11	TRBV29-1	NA	TGCAGCGCCCTGGGGGGAGATACGCAGTATTTT	CSALGGDTQYF
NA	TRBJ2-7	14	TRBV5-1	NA	TGCGCCAGCAGCCCTCGGGGGGCCTCCTACGAGCAGTACTTC	CASSPRGASYEQYF
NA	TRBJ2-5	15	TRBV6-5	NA	TGTGCCAGCGGTTCGGGTGGGGGCCACCAAGAGACCCAGTACTTC	CASGSGGGHQETQYF
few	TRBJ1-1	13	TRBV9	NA	TGTGCCAGCAGCGTAAGCGTGGGCACTGAAGCTTTCTTT	CASSVSVGTEAFF
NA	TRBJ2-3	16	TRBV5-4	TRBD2	TGTGCCAGCAGCCCCTCATTGCTAGCGGACACAGATACGCAGTATTTT	CASSPSLLADTDTQYF
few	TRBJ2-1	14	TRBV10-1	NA	TGCGCCAGCAGTGATAGCAAATTCGGGAATGAGCAGTTCTTC	CASSDSKFGNEQFF
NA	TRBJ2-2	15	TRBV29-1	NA	TGCAGCGTTGAAGATGGGTTTTTGAACACCGGGGAGCTGTTTTTT	CSVEDGFLNTGELFF
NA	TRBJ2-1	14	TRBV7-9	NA	TGTGCCAGCAGCTTTGTTGGCGGGGACAATGAGCAGTTCTTC	CASSFVGGDNEQFF
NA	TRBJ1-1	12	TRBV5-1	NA	TGCGCCAGCAGCCTTTTTGGGACTGAAGCTTTCTTT	CASSLFGTEAFF
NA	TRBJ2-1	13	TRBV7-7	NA	TGTGCCAGCAGCTTATCCTGGGACAATGAGCAGTTCTTC	CASSLSWDNEQFF
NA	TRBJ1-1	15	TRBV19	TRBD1	TGTGCCAGTAGTCTCGACAGGGTTTCGAACACTGAAGCTTTCTTT	CASSLDRVSNTEAFF
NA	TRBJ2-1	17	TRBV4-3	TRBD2	TGCGCCAGCAGCTTTGGGACTAGCGGGGGGGCCTACAATGAGCAGTTCTTC	CASSFGTSGGAYNEQFF
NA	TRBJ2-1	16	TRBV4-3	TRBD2	TGCGCCAGCAGCCTTTGGACTAGCGGGACGGGCAATGAGCAGTTCTTC	CASSLWTSGTGNEQFF
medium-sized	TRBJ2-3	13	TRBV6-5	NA	TGTGCCAGCAGCACAGGGTGGGCAGATACGCAGTATTTT	CASSTGWADTQYF
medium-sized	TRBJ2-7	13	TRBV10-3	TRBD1	TGTGCCATCAGTGAGGAGACAGGGGGCGAGCAGTACTTC	CAISEETGGEQYF
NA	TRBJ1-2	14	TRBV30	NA	TGTGCCTGGAGTGTCCTGCGGAGAAACTATGGCTACACCTTC	CAWSVLRRNYGYTF
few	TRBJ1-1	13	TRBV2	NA	TGTGCCAGCTCCGGGACCGGCGACACTGAAGCTTTCTTT	CASSGTGDTEAFF
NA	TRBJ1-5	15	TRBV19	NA	TGTGCCAGTAGTAGGAGTAGAGATAGCAATCAGCCCCAGCATTTT	CASSRSRDSNQPQHF
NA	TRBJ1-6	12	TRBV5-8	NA	TGTGCCACCGAATTGCTGGGCTCACCCCTCCACTTT	CATELLGSPLHF
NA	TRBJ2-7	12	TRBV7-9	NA	TGTGCCAGCAGCCCTGACGAGGTGTATGTGTACTTC	CASSPDEVYVYF
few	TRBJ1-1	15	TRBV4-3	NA	TGCGCCAGCAGCCAAGGGGAGGACACGAACACTGAAGCTTTCTTT	CASSQGEDTNTEAFF
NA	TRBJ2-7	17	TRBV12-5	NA	TGTGCTAGTGGTTTAGGTTTTGACTGGGCGGTTCCCTACGAGCAGTACTTC	CASGLGFDWAVPYEQYF
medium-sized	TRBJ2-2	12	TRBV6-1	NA	TGTGCCAGCATGACCTACACCGGGGAGCTGTTTTTT	CASMTYTGELFF
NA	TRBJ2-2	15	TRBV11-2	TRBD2	TGTGCCAGCAGCTGGACTAGCGGGGACGCCGGGGAGCTGTTTTTT	CASSWTSGDAGELFF
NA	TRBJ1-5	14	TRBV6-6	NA	TGTGCCAGCAGTTACTCTACCGGGAATCAGCCCCAGCATTTT	CASSYSTGNQPQHF
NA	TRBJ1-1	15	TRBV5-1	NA	TGCGCCAGCAGCCCGTATGGGGGCATGAACACTGAAGCTTTCTTT	CASSPYGGMNTEAFF
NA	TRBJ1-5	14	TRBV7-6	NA	TGTGCCAGCAGCCCGGGTGAAGAGTTTCAGCCCCAGCATTTT	CASSPGEEFQPQHF
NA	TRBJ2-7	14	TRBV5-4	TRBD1	TGTGCCAGCAGCGCGGGACAGGGCAGCTACGAGCAGTACTTC	CASSAGQGSYEQYF
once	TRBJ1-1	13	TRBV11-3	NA	TGTGCCAGCAGCCAAGAGGCCAACACTGAAGCTTTCTTT	CASSQEANTEAFF
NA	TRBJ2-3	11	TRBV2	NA	TGTGCCAGCAGTGAGCGCGCAAACATGTATTTT	CASSERANMYF